A selection of T cell receptor beta chains follows, all from one sample in a study of siplizumab effects on memory and regulatory T cells. Libraries were prepared by immunoSEQ multiplex PCR; TCRdb keeps only in-frame clonotypes and omits some of them. The sample lists 60,000 or so clones; about 92% were seen once. Sequences were obtained from CD8+ T cells sorted from blood. Every receptor here comes from a human donor in good health. Both conserved end residues are part of each CDR3. A D gene is named only where the DNA matches it firmly. Not all rows give a size; the values are once, few, many and, for expanded clones, a class.

size	D	V	J	CDR3	DNA
once	NA	TRBV28	TRBJ2-1	CASSGTRTGSSYNEQFF	TGTGCCAGCAGTGGGACTCGTACGGGGAGCTCCTACAATGAGCAGTTCTTC
once	NA	TRBV6-6	TRBJ2-3	CASSNRDGPRDTQYF	TGTGCCAGCAGCAACCGGGACGGCCCGCGAGATACGCAGTATTTT
NA	TRBD2	TRBV13	TRBJ2-2	CASSPRVGERERTEELFF	TGTGCCAGCAGCCCCCGAGTGGGGGAGCGGGAGCGGACCGAGGAGCTGTTTTTT
NA	NA	TRBV7-9	TRBJ2-7	CASSLAADRKKQYF	TGTGCCAGCAGCTTAGCGGCCGACAGGAAGAAGCAGTACTTC
NA	TRBD2	TRBV19	TRBJ2-1	CASSGTSGSLGNEQFF	TGTGCCAGTAGTGGTACTAGCGGGAGTCTGGGCAATGAGCAGTTCTTC
NA	TRBD1	TRBV28	TRBJ2-7	CASTRDRHGHEQYF	TGTGCCAGCACAAGGGACAGGCACGGCCACGAGCAGTACTTC
NA	NA	TRBV9	TRBJ2-7	CASSPPEAYEQYF	TGTGCCAGCAGCCCCCCCGAGGCCTACGAGCAGTACTTC
NA	NA	TRBV28	TRBJ1-5	CASTDGHNQPQHF	TGTGCCAGCACGGACGGACACAATCAGCCCCAGCATTTT
NA	NA	TRBV29-1	TRBJ2-7	CSVEGIRADEQYF	TGCAGCGTTGAGGGGATCAGGGCCGACGAGCAGTACTTC
NA	NA	TRBV19	TRBJ2-7	CASSIIQGDEQYF	TGTGCCAGTAGTATAATTCAGGGTGACGAGCAGTACTTC
NA	NA	TRBV28	TRBJ2-7	CASTAGVVYEQYF	TGTGCCAGCACTGCAGGGGTAGTGTACGAGCAGTACTTC
NA	NA	TRBV10-2	TRBJ2-7	CASSAGLSYEQYF	TGCGCCAGCAGTGCGGGACTTTCCTACGAGCAGTACTTC
NA	NA	TRBV6-6	TRBJ1-5	CASGIAGYSNQPQHF	TGTGCCAGCGGAATAGCGGGGTATAGCAATCAGCCCCAGCATTTT
NA	NA	TRBV9	TRBJ1-1	CASSVEDRNTEAFF	TGTGCCAGCAGCGTAGAAGACAGGAACACTGAAGCTTTCTTT
NA	NA	TRBV13	TRBJ1-1	CASSSEGKVAFF	TGTGCCAGCAGCTCGGAGGGCAAGGTGGCTTTCTTT
NA	NA	TRBV7-3	TRBJ1-2	CASSLEPDTLGGYTF	TGTGCCAGCAGCCTAGAACCGGATACCCTTGGGGGCTACACCTTC
NA	NA	TRBV30	TRBJ2-4	CAWIELAKNIQYF	TGTGCCTGGATAGAGTTAGCCAAAAACATTCAGTACTTC
NA	TRBD2	TRBV7-9	TRBJ2-1	CASSPMRTSRNEQFF	TGTGCCAGCAGCCCCATGAGGACTAGCAGGAATGAGCAGTTCTTC
few	NA	TRBV7-9	TRBJ2-7	CASSPPSSYEQYF	TGTGCCAGCAGCCCACCAAGCTCCTACGAGCAGTACTTC
NA	TRBD2	TRBV7-8	TRBJ2-1	CASESGSSYNEQFF	TGTGCCAGCGAAAGCGGGAGCTCCTACAATGAGCAGTTCTTC
once	TRBD2	TRBV4-1	TRBJ2-5	CASSQGLAGGTETQYF	TGCGCCAGCAGCCAAGGACTAGCGGGAGGCACAGAGACCCAGTACTTC
NA	TRBD2	TRBV29-1	TRBJ2-3	CSVFTSSGATDTQYF	TGCAGCGTTTTCACTTCTAGCGGGGCGACAGATACGCAGTATTTT
NA	NA	TRBV5-4	TRBJ1-2	CASSPGAGYLSEGYTF	TGTGCCAGCAGCCCAGGGGCAGGCTATCTTTCAGAGGGCTACACCTTC